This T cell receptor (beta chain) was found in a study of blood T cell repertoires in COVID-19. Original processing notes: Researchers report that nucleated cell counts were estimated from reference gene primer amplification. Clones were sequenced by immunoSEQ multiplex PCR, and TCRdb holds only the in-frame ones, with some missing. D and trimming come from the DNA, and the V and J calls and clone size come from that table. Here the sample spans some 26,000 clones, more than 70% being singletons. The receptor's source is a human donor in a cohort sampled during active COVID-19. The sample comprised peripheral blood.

CDR3 coding DNA: TGTGCCAGCAGTTACTCGACAGGGATGTGGGATGAGCAGTTCTTC. Translating gives CASSYSTGMWDEQFF. The rearrangement links TRBV6-5 to TRBJ2-1; 7 bases line up with TRBD1. This CDR3 is built from 15 residues. The ends lost 0 bases at V and 8 bases at J; junction bases unmatched: 7. Germline assignment: CDR1 MNHEY and CDR2 SVGAGI.